The entry below describes one TCR beta chain. What it recognizes is unknown. This record comes from a study of T cell responses to AZD1222 COVID-19 vaccine. Regarding the study as a whole: Repertoire sampling was restricted to post-peak T cell response timepoints. Among AZD1222 vaccinees, only 5 to 7 were seropositive at baseline.

The germline V and J ends were trimmed by 1 base and 7 bases, with 7 bases remaining between them. CDR3 length: 12 amino acids. From germline, CDR1 is LNHDA and CDR2 SQIVND (reference sequence). The repertoire was sequenced with immunoSEQ multiplex PCR; TCRdb's copy has only in-frame clones and lacks some. The sample shows about 130,000 clones, roughly nine tenths of them seen only once. The receptor was isolated from an adult who received the AZD1222 COVID-19 vaccine. The sequenced sample was peripheral blood, obtained 28 days after the second AZD1222 dose. The rearrangement joins TRBV19 to TRBJ1-2, with TRBD1 as a possible D gene (5 bases). This CDR3 reads CASSIARVGYTF. DNA for the CDR3: TGTGCCAGTAGTATAGCCAGGGTTGGCTACACCTTC. The full variable domain, rest sourced from reference TRBV19 and TRBJ1-2, is DGGITQSPKYLFRKEGQNVTLSCEQNLNHDAMYWYRQDPGQGLRLIYYSQIVNDFQKGDIAEGYSVSREKKESFPLTVTSAQKNPTAFYLCASSIARVGYTFGSGTRLTVV.